Described below is a single TCR beta chain sequence and its context. The germline gene is not matched at one end of the junction; a read error may be the cause. The data are from a study of blood T cells in healthy people across ages. This CDR3 region has 13 residues. Germline-derived CDR1 and CDR2 are SGHAT and FQNNGV. Then a second PCR, running roughly 7 to 11 cycles, was carried out with a sample-barcoded 5' primer and a J-beta primer mix. One entry per CDR3 protein, called by TCRdb with MiXCR from the 5' RACE reads. The sample shows about 1.4 million distinct CDR3 sequences, around 59% of them seen only once.

The specimen sequenced was blood. The V call is TRBV11-2, the J call TRBJ2-6; D remains ambiguous. The receptor's source is a man between 18 and 29 years old in good health. The CDR3 is CASRISGTNVLTF. DNA for the CDR3: TGTGCCAGCAGGATCTCTGGGACCAACGTCCTGACTTTC.